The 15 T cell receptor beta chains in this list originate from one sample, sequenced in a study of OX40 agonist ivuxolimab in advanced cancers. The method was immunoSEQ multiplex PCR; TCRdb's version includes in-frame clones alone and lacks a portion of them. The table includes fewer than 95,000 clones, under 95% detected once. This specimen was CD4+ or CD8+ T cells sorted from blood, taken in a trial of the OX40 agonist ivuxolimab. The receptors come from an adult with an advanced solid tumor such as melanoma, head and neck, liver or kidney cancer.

The CDR3 is CASSYSTGQGYEQYF. The CDR3 DNA reads as TGTGCCAGCAGTTACTCTACCGGACAGGGCTACGAGCAGTACTTC. The genes are TRBV6-6 and TRBJ2-7; 8 bases match TRBD1. Germline-derived CDR1 and CDR2 are MNHNY and SVGAGI (reference sequence). V lost 0 bases to trimming and J lost 3 bases; unmatched junction nucleotides: 4. The CDR3 is made up of 15 amino acids.

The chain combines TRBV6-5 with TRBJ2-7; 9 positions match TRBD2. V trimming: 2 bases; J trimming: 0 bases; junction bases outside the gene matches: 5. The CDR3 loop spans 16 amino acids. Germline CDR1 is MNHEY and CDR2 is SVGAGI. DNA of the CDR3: TGTGCCAGCAGTTACAGGGTAGCGGGAGACTCCTACGAGCAGTACTTC. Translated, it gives CASSYRVAGDSYEQYF.

CDR3 sequence reads: CASSPSTLNTEAFF. In nucleotides, the CDR3 is TGTGCCAGCAGCCCCAGTACATTGAACACTGAAGCTTTCTTT. This chain uses TRBV11-3 with TRBJ1-1; no clear D. The CDR3 loop spans 14 amino acids. Germline assignment: CDR1 SGHNT and CDR2 YENEEA. V gave up 5 bases and J gave up 0 bases, with 10 bases separating them. The variable domain in full, completed from reference TRBV11-3 and TRBJ1-1, reads EAGVVQSPRYKIIEKKQPVAFWCNPISGHNTLYWYLQNLGQGPELLIRYENEEAVDDSQLPKDRFSAERLKGVDSTLKIQPAELGDSAVYLCASSPSTLNTEAFFGQGTRLTVV.

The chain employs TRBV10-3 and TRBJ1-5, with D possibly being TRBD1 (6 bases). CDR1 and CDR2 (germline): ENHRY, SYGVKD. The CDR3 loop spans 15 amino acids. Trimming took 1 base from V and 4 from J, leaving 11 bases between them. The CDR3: CAISEWTDGNQPQHF. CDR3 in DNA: TGTGCCATCAGTGAGTGGACAGATGGTAATCAGCCCCAGCATTTT.

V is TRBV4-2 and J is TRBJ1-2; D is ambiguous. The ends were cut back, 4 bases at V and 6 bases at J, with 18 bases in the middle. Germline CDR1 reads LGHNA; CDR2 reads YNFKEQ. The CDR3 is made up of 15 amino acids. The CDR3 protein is CASSRIPKRFDGYTF. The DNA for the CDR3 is TGTGCCAGCAGCCGTATACCGAAGCGATTCGATGGCTACACCTTC.

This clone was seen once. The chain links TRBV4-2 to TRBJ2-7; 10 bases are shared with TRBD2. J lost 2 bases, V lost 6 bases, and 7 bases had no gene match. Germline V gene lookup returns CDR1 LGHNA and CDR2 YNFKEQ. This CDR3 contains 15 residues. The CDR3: CASRTGLAETYEQYF. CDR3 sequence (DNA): TGTGCCAGCAGGACCGGACTAGCGGAGACCTACGAGCAGTACTTC.

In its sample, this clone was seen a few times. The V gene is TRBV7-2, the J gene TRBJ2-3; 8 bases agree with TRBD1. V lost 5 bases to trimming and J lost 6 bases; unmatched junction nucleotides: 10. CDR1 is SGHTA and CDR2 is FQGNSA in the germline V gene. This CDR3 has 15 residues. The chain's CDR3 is CASSPTTGGGDTQYF. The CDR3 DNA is TGTGCCAGCAGCCCTACAACAGGGGGAGGTGATACGCAGTATTTT.

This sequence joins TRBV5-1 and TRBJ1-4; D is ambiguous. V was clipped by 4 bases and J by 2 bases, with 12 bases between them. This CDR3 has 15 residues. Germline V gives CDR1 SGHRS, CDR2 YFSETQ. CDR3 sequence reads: CASSPWRGTNEKLFF. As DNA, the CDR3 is TGCGCCAGCAGCCCCTGGCGGGGTACTAATGAAAAACTGTTTTTT.

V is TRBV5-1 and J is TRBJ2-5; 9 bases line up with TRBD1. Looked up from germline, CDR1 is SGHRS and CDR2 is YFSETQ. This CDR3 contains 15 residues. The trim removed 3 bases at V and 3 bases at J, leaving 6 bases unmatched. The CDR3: CASSWGQGSKETQYF. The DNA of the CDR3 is TGCGCCAGCAGCTGGGGACAGGGATCGAAAGAGACCCAGTACTTC.

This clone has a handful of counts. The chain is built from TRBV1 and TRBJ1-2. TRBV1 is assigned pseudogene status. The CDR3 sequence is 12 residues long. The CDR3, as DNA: TGCACCAGCAGCCCTCTCGAGCCTGGGGGAACCTTC. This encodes CTSSPLEPGGTF.

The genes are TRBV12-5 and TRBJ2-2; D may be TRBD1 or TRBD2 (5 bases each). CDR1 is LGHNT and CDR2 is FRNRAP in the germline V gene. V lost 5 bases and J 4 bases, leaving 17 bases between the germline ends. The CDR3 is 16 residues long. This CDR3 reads CASGKGPPRGTGELFF. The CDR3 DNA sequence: TGTGCTAGTGGTAAGGGACCCCCGAGAGGCACCGGGGAGCTGTTTTTT.

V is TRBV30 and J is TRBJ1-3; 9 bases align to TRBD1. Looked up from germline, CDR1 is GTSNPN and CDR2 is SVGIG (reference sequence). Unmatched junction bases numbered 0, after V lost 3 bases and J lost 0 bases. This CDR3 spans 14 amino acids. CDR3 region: CAWRGQGSGNTIYF. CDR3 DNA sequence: TGTGCCTGGAGGGGACAGGGCTCTGGAAACACCATATATTTT.

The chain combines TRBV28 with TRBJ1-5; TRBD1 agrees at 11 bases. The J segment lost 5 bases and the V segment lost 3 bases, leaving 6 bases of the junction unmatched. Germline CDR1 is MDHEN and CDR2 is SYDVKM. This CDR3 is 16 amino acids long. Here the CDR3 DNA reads TGTGCCAGCAGTTTTTTGGACAGGGGGCTGCATCAGCCCCAGCATTTT. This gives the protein CASSFLDRGLHQPQHF.

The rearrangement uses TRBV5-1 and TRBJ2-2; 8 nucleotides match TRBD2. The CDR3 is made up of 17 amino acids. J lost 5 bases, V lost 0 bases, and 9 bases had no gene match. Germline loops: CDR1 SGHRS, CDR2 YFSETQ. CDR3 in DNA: TGCGCCAGCAGCTTGGAACCGGGAGGGCCCAGGACCGGGGAGCTGTTTTTT. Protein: CASSLEPGGPRTGELFF.

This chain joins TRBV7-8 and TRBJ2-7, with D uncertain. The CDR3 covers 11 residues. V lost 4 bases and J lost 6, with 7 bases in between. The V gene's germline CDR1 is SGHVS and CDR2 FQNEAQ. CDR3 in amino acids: CASSWGGEQYF. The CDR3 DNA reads TGTGCCAGCAGCTGGGGTGGCGAGCAGTACTTC.